The 24 T cell receptor beta chains presented below share a single source sample, sequenced in a study of response to subunit inactivated influenza vaccine. TCRdb reprocessed the RT-PCR reads with MiXCR, giving one entry per CDR3 protein. The profile shows hundreds of thousands of distinct CDR3 sequences, 14% of them singletons. The specimen comprised PBMCs from blood, sampled roughly 2 weeks before vaccination. These receptors originate from a man aged 45-65 years who received an inactivated influenza vaccine.

The chain combines TRBV28 with TRBJ1-3; 8 bases line up with TRBD1. The junction had 5 bases not matched to a gene; V was cut back by 7 bases and J by 3 bases. The CDR3 contains 14 residues. Germline V gene lookup returns CDR1 MDHEN and CDR2 SYDVKM. The CDR3 is CASKGQGSGNTIYF. In DNA form, the CDR3 reads TGTGCCAGCAAAGGACAGGGTAGTGGAAACACCATATATTTT.

The rearrangement links TRBV11-2 to TRBJ2-3; tentatively, D is TRBD1 or TRBD2 (5 bases each). Germline V CDR1 and CDR2: SGHAT, FQNNGV. CDR3 length: 11 residues. Deletions cut 6 bases from V and 5 bases from J, with 6 bases between. The CDR3 DNA sequence: TGTGCCAGCAGGGGGGAAGATACGCAGTATTTT. It translates to CASRGEDTQYF.

Of note for this clonotype: A read error may explain this, as a much larger clone is one base away. V usage is TRBV5-1 and J usage is TRBJ2-6; 7 nucleotides agree with TRBD1. Germline CDR1 is SGHRS and CDR2 is YFSETQ. This CDR3 contains 19 residues. The CDR3 reads CGSSLPGQVFLSGANVLTF. CDR3 DNA: TGCGGCAGCAGCTTACCCGGACAGGTGTTTTTGTCTGGGGCCAACGTCCTGACTTTC.

This clonotype was seen a handful of times. The rearrangement joins TRBV6-5 to TRBJ1-3, with no clear D. V gave up 2 bases and J gave up 0 bases, with 5 bases separating them. CDR3 length: 14 amino acids. Germline V gene lookup returns CDR1 MNHEY and CDR2 SVGAGI. Written as DNA, the CDR3 is TGTGCCAGCAGTTACCTCCCCTCTGGAAACACCATATATTTT. This sequence encodes CASSYLPSGNTIYF.

J is TRBJ2-7 and V is TRBV6-2 or TRBV6-3, with 7 bases fitting TRBD2. V was pared by 11 bases and J by 7 bases, with 14 bases of the junction left unmatched. Germline CDR1 reads MNHEY; CDR2 reads SVGEGT. This CDR3 region has 13 residues. The CDR3 loop is CASAGLGALEQYF. CDR3 bases: TGTGCCTCGGCCGGACTAGGTGCATTGGAGCAGTACTTC.

This clonotype was counted a few times. The chain uses TRBV5-6 and TRBJ2-3; 8 nucleotides line up with TRBD1. CDR1 is SGHDT and CDR2 is YYEEEE in the germline V gene. V gave up 3 bases and J gave up 0 bases; unmatched junction bases: 3. This CDR3 contains 15 residues. This CDR3 reads CASSWRQGSTDTQYF. CDR3 sequence (DNA): TGTGCCAGCAGCTGGCGACAGGGGAGCACAGATACGCAGTATTTT.

This sequence joins TRBV4-2 and TRBJ2-5; perhaps TRBD1 as D (6 bases). The CDR3 sequence is 13 residues long. Germline V CDR1 and CDR2: LGHNA, YNFKEQ. With 0 bases removed from V and 4 bases from J, the gap between germline ends came to 6 bases. The CDR3 DNA reads as TGTGCCAGCAGCCAAGAGACAGGAGAGACCCAGTACTTC. It is translated as CASSQETGETQYF.

J is TRBJ2-2 and V is TRBV4-2; 8 positions agree with TRBD2. V was clipped by 5 bases and J by 5 bases; unmatched bases: 10. Germline V gene lookup returns CDR1 LGHNA and CDR2 YNFKEQ. The CDR3 contains 16 residues. The CDR3 here is CASSTFRGGQTGELFF. The DNA of the CDR3 is TGTGCCAGCAGCACCTTCCGGGGGGGCCAAACCGGGGAGCTGTTTTTT.

This clonotype occurred a few times. The chain has TRBV5-6 and TRBJ2-7, with 11 bases matching TRBD2. V was pared by 4 bases and J by 3 bases, with 6 bases of the junction left unmatched. This CDR3 comprises 15 residues. The germline gives CDR1 SGHDT, CDR2 YYEEEE. The CDR3 is CASSISGGGFYEQYF. In DNA, the CDR3 is TGTGCCAGCAGCATTAGCGGGGGGGGATTCTACGAGCAGTACTTC.

This clonotype was counted ten times or more. J is TRBJ2-7 and V is TRBV6-2 or TRBV6-3; D gene ambiguous. CDR3 size: 14 residues. The V gene's germline CDR1 is MNHEY and CDR2 SVGEGT. The V end was cut by 6 bases, the J end by 6 bases, with 18 bases between. The CDR3 protein is CASRPGGVRLEQYF. The CDR3 DNA follows: TGTGCCAGCAGACCGGGCGGAGTCCGGCTCGAGCAGTACTTC.

This clonotype was found a few times. The J gene is TRBJ2-7, the V gene TRBV7-9, with a possible D match to TRBD1 (6 bases). V was trimmed by 2 bases and J by 3 bases, leaving 14 bases between them. Germline CDR1 is SEHNR and CDR2 is FQNEAQ (reference sequence). The CDR3 is 15 residues long. The CDR3 DNA is TGTGCCAGCAGCTTATTAAGGACAGCAAGCTACGAGCAGTACTTC. Its protein product is CASSLLRTASYEQYF.

The rearrangement uses TRBV15 and TRBJ1-3; 9 nucleotides line up with TRBD1. The V and J ends lost 2 bases and 4 bases, in that order; junction bases with no gene match: 6. Germline lookup yields CDR1 LNHNV and CDR2 YYDKDF (reference sequence). The CDR3 totals 16 residues. CDR3 residues: CATSRTGGDVGNTIYF. CDR3 in DNA: TGTGCCACCAGCAGAACAGGGGGCGACGTGGGAAACACCATATATTTT.

V and J are TRBV6-5 and TRBJ1-2; D not certain. The CDR3 consists of 12 residues. Germline V lookup: CDR1 MNHEY, CDR2 SVGAGI. V was pared by 5 bases and J by 4 bases, with 8 bases between. The CDR3 DNA sequence: TGTGCCAGCAGTCGCTCTGCCTATGGCTACACCTTC. Translated, it gives CASSRSAYGYTF.

The rearrangement links TRBV27 to TRBJ2-7, with D possibly TRBD1 on 6 matching bases. V lost 5 bases to trimming and J lost 3 bases, with 14 bases between them. Germline CDR1 is MNHEY and CDR2 is SMNVEV (reference sequence). The CDR3 runs 14 residues. CDR3: CASSNYRDNYEQYF. CDR3 in DNA: TGTGCCAGCAGTAACTACAGGGACAACTACGAGCAGTACTTC.

This clonotype has just a few counts. J is TRBJ1-1 and V is TRBV5-1; a possible D gene is TRBD1 (6 bases). Germline V gives CDR1 SGHRS, CDR2 YFSETQ. Between the trimmed V and J ends, which lost 3 bases and 4 bases, there was a span of 19 bases. The CDR3 loop spans 16 amino acids. Here the CDR3 reads CASSWGATVGGTEAFF. CDR3 DNA: TGCGCCAGCAGCTGGGGGGCAACGGTAGGAGGCACTGAAGCTTTCTTT. Based on the CDR3 plus reference TRBV5-1 and TRBJ1-1, the full variable domain is KAGVTQTPRYLIKTRGQQVTLSCSPISGHRSVSWYQQTPGQGLQFLFEYFSETQRNKGNFPGRFSGRQFSNSRSEMNVSTLELGDSALYLCASSWGATVGGTEAFFGQGTRLTVV.

This clonotype has just a few counts. V gene TRBV7-2 combines with J gene TRBJ1-2; a possible D gene is TRBD1 (6 bases). Trimming left V 4 bases short and J 7 bases short, with 16 bases between. The CDR3 covers 14 residues. Per the germline V gene, CDR1 is SGHTA and CDR2 is FQGNSA. CDR3 amino acids: CASSSSNREGGYTF. As DNA, the CDR3 is TGTGCCAGCAGCTCCTCGAACAGGGAGGGTGGCTACACCTTC.

This chain connects TRBV12-3 or TRBV12-4 to TRBJ2-5, with 9 bases matching TRBD2. V shed 8 bases, J shed 5 bases, and the junction held 6 bases outside the gene matches. CDR3 size: 13 residues. In DNA form, the CDR3 reads TGTGCCAGCGGGACTAGCCGTGGGGAGACCCAGTACTTC. This translates into CASGTSRGETQYF.

In its sample, this clonotype was seen many times. The gene calls are TRBV20-1 and TRBJ2-4; possible D gene TRBD2, 6 bases. V was shortened by 5 bases and J by 6 bases, with 17 bases between the two germline ends. CDR1 and CDR2 (germline): DFQATT, SNEGSKA (reference sequence). This CDR3 spans 14 amino acids. The CDR3 region has the DNA TGCAGTGCTCCCTATTTTATTAGCGGAAACATTCAGTACTTC. As protein: CSAPYFISGNIQYF.

The J gene is TRBJ1-4, the V gene TRBV12-3 or TRBV12-4; 9 nucleotides line up with TRBD1. CDR3 length equals 15 residues. The V segment lost 3 bases and the J segment 11 bases; nucleotides outside the gene matches: 10. CDR3 amino acids: CASSFRDREPVKLFF. DNA for the CDR3: TGTGCCAGCAGTTTCCGGGACAGGGAACCTGTGAAACTGTTTTTT.

The CDR3 region has the DNA TGTGCCAGCACCCTAACACACCTAAACTATGGCTACACCTTC. Its protein product is CASTLTHLNYGYTF. The chain combines TRBV5-6 with TRBJ1-2, with D hard to call. The CDR3 has 14 amino acids. V dropped 6 bases and J dropped 2 bases, with 14 bases sitting between them. The germline V gene encodes CDR1 SGHDT and CDR2 YYEEEE. Based on the CDR3 plus reference TRBV5-6 and TRBJ1-2, the full variable domain is DAGVTQSPTHLIKTRGQQVTLRCSPKSGHDTVSWYQQALGQGPQFIFQYYEEEERQRGNFPDRFSGHQFPNYSSELNVNALLLGDSALYLCASTLTHLNYGYTFGSGTRLTVV.

This clonotype was counted a few times. The chain recombines TRBV6-2 or TRBV6-3 with TRBJ2-5; D is ambiguous. The germline gives CDR1 MNHEY, CDR2 SVGEGT. V lost 11 bases, J lost 3 bases, and 16 bases lay in between. The CDR3 has 13 amino acids. DNA for the CDR3: TGTGCCGGGAACCCGGGTCCGAAAGAGACCCAGTACTTC. Translated: CAGNPGPKETQYF.

There are a few counts of this clonotype. The rearrangement joins TRBV20-1 to TRBJ2-7; D uncertain. V lost 3 bases and J lost 2, with 11 bases in between. Germline assignment: CDR1 DFQATT and CDR2 SNEGSKA (reference sequence). The length of the CDR3 is 13 residues. CDR3 DNA sequence: TGCAGTGCTAGGACTCTAACGACCTACGAGCAGTACTTC. This codes for CSARTLTTYEQYF.

This clonotype showed up just a few times. The chain couples TRBV19 to TRBJ2-6, with D perhaps TRBD1 (6 bases). V was clipped by 6 bases and J by 0 bases, with 18 bases between them. This CDR3 has 18 residues. The germline CDR1 and CDR2 sequences are LNHDA and SQIVND (reference sequence). CDR3 amino acids: CASSPDSRGSSGANVLTF. CDR3 sequence (DNA): TGTGCCAGTAGCCCTGATAGCAGGGGTAGCTCTGGGGCCAACGTCCTGACTTTC.

The rearrangement uses TRBV7-9 and TRBJ2-7; D may match TRBD1 or TRBD2 (5 bases each). Germline CDR1 is SEHNR and CDR2 is FQNEAQ (reference sequence). This CDR3 comprises 15 residues. V lost 5 bases to trimming and J lost 2 bases, with 16 bases between them. CDR3 sequence: CASSASRGVTYEQYF. Here the CDR3 DNA reads TGTGCCAGCAGCGCCAGCCGGGGCGTAACCTACGAGCAGTACTTC.